This record covers a single TCR beta chain. This specimen belongs to a study of OX40 agonist ivuxolimab in advanced cancers. Clones were read by immunoSEQ multiplex PCR, and TCRdb kept only the in-frame ones, dropping some. Counted here are around 76,000 clones, roughly 94% occurring once; the ten biggest clones make up 20%. Trimming pared 4 bases from V and 2 bases from J, leaving 15 bases between. This CDR3 is 16 amino acids long. Germline CDR1 SGHDN, CDR2 FVKESK. The chain is built from TRBV14 and TRBJ2-1, with D perhaps TRBD1 or TRBD2 (5 bases each). Sequenced material: CD4+ or CD8+ T cells sorted from blood, taken in a trial of the OX40 agonist ivuxolimab. The origin of this receptor is an adult with an advanced solid tumor such as melanoma, head and neck, liver or kidney cancer. As DNA, the CDR3 is TGTGCCAGCAGCCCCCTTGAGGGGCCCCCCTACAATGAGCAGTTCTTC. Protein product: CASSPLEGPPYNEQFF.